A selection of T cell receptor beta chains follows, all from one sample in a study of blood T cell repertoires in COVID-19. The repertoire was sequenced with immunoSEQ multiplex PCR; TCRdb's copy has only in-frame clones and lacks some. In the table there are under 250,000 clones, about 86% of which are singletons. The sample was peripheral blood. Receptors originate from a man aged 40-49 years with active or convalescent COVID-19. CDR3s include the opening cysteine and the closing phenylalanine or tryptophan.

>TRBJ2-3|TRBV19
CASSIKQGLGTDTQYF
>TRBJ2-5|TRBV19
CASSISAGSGETQYF
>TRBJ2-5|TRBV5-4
CASSSRDYQETQYF
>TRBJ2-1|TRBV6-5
CASREEGSYNEQFF
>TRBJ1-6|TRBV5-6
CASSLLGQGGSPLHF
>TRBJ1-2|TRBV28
CASSLGTGTYGYTF
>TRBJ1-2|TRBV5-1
CASSFNQGARGGYTF
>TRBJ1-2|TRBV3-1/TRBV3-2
CASSQEDRRNYGYTF
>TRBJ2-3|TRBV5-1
CASSYTSGRSIGTQYF
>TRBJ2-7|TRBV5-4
CASQVAGGRAEQYF
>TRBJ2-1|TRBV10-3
CAISSSSGNEQFF
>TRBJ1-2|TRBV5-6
CASSLGQGPRYTF
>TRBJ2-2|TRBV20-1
CSASRSGTVNTGELFF
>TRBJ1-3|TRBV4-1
CASSPIRGTGNTIYF
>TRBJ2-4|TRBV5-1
CASSSGTEGIQYF
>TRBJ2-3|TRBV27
CASSSIRLAGGPTDTQYF
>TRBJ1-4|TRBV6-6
CASSYSTGANEKLFF
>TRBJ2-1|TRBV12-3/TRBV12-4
CASSLGERGEQFF
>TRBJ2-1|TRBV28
CASRPLGTGVDEQFF
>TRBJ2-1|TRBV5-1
CASSSTRNEQFF
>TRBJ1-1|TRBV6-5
CAAFRDRAMNTEAFF
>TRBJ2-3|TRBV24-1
CATSDPKGQSTDTQYF
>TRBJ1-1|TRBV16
CASSQFAGDTEAFF
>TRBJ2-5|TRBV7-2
CASSPPGGKEETQYF
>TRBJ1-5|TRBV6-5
CASSLTLEGPQHF
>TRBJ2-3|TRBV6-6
CASKNREGTDTQYF
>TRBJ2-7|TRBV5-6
CASSAGRTYEQYF
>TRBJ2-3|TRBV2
CASRKGLAGGVTDTQYF
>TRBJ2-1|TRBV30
CAWMSFSYNEQFF
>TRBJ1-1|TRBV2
CASSPGQVNTEAFF
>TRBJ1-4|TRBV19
CASSTRPVEKLFF
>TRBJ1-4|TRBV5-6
CASSDSTGSNEKLFF
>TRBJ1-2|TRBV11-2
CASSLEGIYGYTF
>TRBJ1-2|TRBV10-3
CAISESYYTYTF
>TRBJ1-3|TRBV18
CASSPSSSGGSGNTIYF
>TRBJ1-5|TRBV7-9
CASSQGAFYSNQPQHF
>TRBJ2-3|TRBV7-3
CASSLPGQGASDTQYF
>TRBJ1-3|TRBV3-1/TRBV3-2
CASSSELRASGNTIYF
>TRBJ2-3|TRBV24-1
CATSDQDRGPDTQYF